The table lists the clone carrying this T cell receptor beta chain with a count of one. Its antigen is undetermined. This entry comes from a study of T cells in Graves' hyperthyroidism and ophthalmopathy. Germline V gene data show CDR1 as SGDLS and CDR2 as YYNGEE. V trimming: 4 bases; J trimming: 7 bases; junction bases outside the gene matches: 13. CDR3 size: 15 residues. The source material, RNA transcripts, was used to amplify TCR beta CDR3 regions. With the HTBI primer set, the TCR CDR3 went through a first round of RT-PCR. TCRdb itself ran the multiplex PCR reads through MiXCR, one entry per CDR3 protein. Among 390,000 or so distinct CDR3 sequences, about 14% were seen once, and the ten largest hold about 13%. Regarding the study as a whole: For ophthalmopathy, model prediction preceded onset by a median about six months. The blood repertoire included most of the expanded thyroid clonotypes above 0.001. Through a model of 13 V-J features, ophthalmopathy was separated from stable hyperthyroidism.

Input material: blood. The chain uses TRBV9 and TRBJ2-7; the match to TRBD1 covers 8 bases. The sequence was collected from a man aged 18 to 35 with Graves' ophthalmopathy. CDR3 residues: CASSPGGLERGEQYF. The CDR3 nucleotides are TGTGCCAGCAGCCCAGGGGGCCTGGAAAGGGGGGAGCAGTACTTC.